The 7 T cell receptor beta chains in this list originate from one sample, sequenced in a study of T cells expressing NK-cell markers. TCRdb reanalyzed the 5' RACE reads, giving one entry per CDR3 protein sequence and no DNA. This sample contains some 16,000 distinct CDR3 sequences. Sequenced sample: blood T cells: a sorted CD56 or NKG2C T cell subset, CD4+ or CD8+ T cells, or bulk PBMC T cells (not recorded which). The receptor set was obtained from a man aged 18-70 years in good health.

This clonotype is called medium-sized (0.01 to 0.1%) based on its frequency. The chain joins TRBV20-1 to TRBJ2-3; checking the TCRdb D call of TRBD2 is not possible without DNA. This CDR3 contains 14 residues. CDR1 is DFQATT, CDR2 SNEGSKA, per germline (reference sequence). CDR3 in amino acids: CSARASGATDTQYF.

This clonotype is labeled medium-sized based on frequency. The J gene is TRBJ2-1, the V gene TRBV12-3 or TRBV12-4; the D call from TCRdb, TRBD2, cannot be confirmed without DNA. This CDR3 contains 12 residues. CDR3: CASGPVAGEQFF.

This chain joins TRBV28 and TRBJ2-5; TCRdb indicates TRBD1, and absent DNA this call remains unverified. The CDR3 runs to 13 residues. CDR1 MDHEN and CDR2 SYDVKM come from the germline V gene. CDR3: CASSDTGGETQYF.

The chain carries TRBV18 and TRBJ1-1. The CDR3 runs 14 residues. Germline assignment: CDR1 KGHSH and CDR2 LQKENI. The chain's CDR3 is CASSPLGRETEAFF.

The genes are TRBV7-8 and TRBJ2-1. The CDR3 consists of 11 residues. The germline V gene has CDR1 SGHVS and CDR2 FQNEAQ. CDR3 loop: CATRHYDEQFF.

The gene calls are TRBV10-3 and TRBJ2-4. This CDR3 is built from 14 residues. CDR1 is ENHRY, CDR2 SYGVKD, per germline. The chain's CDR3 is CAISDVSSKNIQYF.

The chain carries TRBV28 and TRBJ2-7; the TCRdb D gene call, TRBD1, has no DNA to confirm it. This CDR3 region has 20 residues. Germline lookup yields CDR1 MDHEN and CDR2 SYDVKM. CDR3 in amino acids: CASSATLGINPGQGIYEQYF.